The sequence of this TCR beta chain was determined in a study of T-cell reconstitution after alpha-beta-depleted transplantation in children. General study results and limits: High day-60 TCRbeta diversity in some patients came from surviving recipient T cells and thymic progenitors.

As it was prepared, the TCRbeta library received unique molecular identifiers. TCRdb re-derived calls from the PCR reads in MiXCR, one entry per CDR3 protein. The table records 75,000 to 90,000 distinct CDR3 sequences, around an eighth of them present only once. Of note for this clonotype: Its antigen is undetermined.

Sequenced material: PBMCs, mostly from graft donor cells, taken 180 days after TCRalphabeta/CD19-depleted stem cell transplant. The TCR comes from a male patient aged 2-9 years who had a stem cell transplant for acute lymphoblastic leukemia, so the T cells may come from the graft donor.

Here the CDR3 DNA reads TGTGCCAGCCCCGGGCCAGGGGGCTATGAAGATACGCAGTATTTT. Residues: CASPGPGGYEDTQYF. The V and J genes are TRBV25-1 and TRBJ2-3, with 8 bases fitting TRBD1. Germline V gene sequence: CDR1 MGHDK, CDR2 SYGVNS. Trimming took 8 bases from V and 5 from J; bases not matched to a gene: 12. The CDR3 contains 15 residues.